This T cell receptor (beta chain) is from a study of T cells in Graves' hyperthyroidism and ophthalmopathy. As for this clonotype: Its antigen is unidentified.

It was RNA transcripts that yielded the amplified TCR beta CDR3 regions. Researchers ran a first-round RT-PCR on the TCR CDR3 using the HTBI primer set. TCRdb re-called the multiplex PCR reads with MiXCR, one entry per CDR3 protein. Altogether about 610,000 distinct CDR3 sequences are present, around 45% being singletons, with the ten largest covering more than 7%. From germline, CDR1 is SEHNR and CDR2 FQNEAQ (reference sequence). V shed 3 bases and J shed 7 bases, with 21 bases lying between them. The CDR3 has 17 amino acids. Aged 18 to 65, the patients had hyperthyroidism that was newly diagnosed and had lasted under 2 months. Overall study results and limits: Stable hyperthyroidism was separated from ophthalmopathy by a model based on 13 V-J features. Most thyroid-expanded clonotypes above 0.001 were also found in blood.

The chain uses TRBV7-9 and TRBJ2-2; D could derive from TRBD1 or TRBD2 (5 bases each). The sequencing input was peripheral blood or thyroid tissue (not recorded which). The TCR comes from a woman under 30 with Graves' hyperthyroidism. Here the CDR3 DNA reads TGTGCCAGCAGCTTGGTAGGGACCTCTAGATCCATCGGGGAGCTGTTTTTT. This sequence encodes CASSLVGTSRSIGELFF.